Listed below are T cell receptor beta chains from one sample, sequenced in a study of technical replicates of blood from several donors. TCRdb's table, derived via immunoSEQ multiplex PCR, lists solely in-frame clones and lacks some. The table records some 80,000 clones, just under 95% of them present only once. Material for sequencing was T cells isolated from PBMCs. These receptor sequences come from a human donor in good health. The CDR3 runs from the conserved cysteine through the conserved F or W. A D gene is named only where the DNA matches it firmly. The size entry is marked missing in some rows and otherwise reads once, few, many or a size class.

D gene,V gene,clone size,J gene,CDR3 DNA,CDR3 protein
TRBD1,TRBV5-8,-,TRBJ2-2,TGTGCCAGCAGACGCGACAGGGTGAACACCGGGGAGCTGTTTTTT,CASRRDRVNTGELFF
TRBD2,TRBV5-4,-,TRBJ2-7,TGTGCCAGCAGCTCTCACTTAGCGGGAATGGGGTCCTACGAGCAGTACTTC,CASSSHLAGMGSYEQYF
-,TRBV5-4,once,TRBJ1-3,TGTGCCAGCAGCTTGTTCGCCGCCGGAGCTCAAGCAGACACCATATATTTT,CASSLFAAGAQADTIYF
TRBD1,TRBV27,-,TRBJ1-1,TGTGCCAGCAGCACCGGGACAGGGGTCACTGAAGCTTTCTTT,CASSTGTGVTEAFF
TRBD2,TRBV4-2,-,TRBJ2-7,TGTGCCAGCACCCAAGGGACTAGCGGGATCTACGAGCAGTACTTC,CASTQGTSGIYEQYF
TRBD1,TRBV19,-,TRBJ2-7,TGTGCCAGTACCCCGGGACAGGGTCGGTACGAGCAGTACTTC,CASTPGQGRYEQYF
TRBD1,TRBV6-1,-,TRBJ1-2,TGTGCCAGCAGGGGGGGACAGGCCGAGTATGGCTACACCTTC,CASRGGQAEYGYTF
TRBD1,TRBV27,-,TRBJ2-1,TGTGCCAGCAGAGTTGGGGACAGCTACAATGAGCAGTTCTTC,CASRVGDSYNEQFF
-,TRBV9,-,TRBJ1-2,TGTGCCAGCAGCGTAGGGGGGGAGAGTGGCTACACCTTC,CASSVGGESGYTF
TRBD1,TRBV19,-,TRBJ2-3,TGTGCCAGTAGTGGCAACAGGGGGCGCCCCACAGATACGCAGTATTTT,CASSGNRGRPTDTQYF
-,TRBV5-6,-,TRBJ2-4,TGTGCCAGCAGCCCACTAGTGATGCAAAACATTCAGTACTTC,CASSPLVMQNIQYF
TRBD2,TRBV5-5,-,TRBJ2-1,TGTGCCAGCAGGTCGGAGCCTAGCGGGAGTAATGAGCAGTTCTTC,CASRSEPSGSNEQFF
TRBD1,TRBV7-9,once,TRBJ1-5,TGTGCCAGCAGCTTTGGACAGGGAGGCAATCAGCCCCAGCATTTT,CASSFGQGGNQPQHF
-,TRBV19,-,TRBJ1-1,TGTGCCAGTAGTATCAGTCTGAACACTGAAGCTTTCTTT,CASSISLNTEAFF
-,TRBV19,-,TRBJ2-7,TGTGCCAGTAGTATAGGGCGGGGAGTCGCAGTCGAGCAGTACTTC,CASSIGRGVAVEQYF
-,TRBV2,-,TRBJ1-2,TGTGCCAGCAGTGAAGCCCAGGGCACCTATGGCTACACCTTC,CASSEAQGTYGYTF
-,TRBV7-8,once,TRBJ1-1,TGTGCCAGCAGCTTATTTCTAGACTTGAACACTGAAGCTTTCTTT,CASSLFLDLNTEAFF
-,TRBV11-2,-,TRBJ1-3,TGTGCCAGCAGAGTCAAACCAGGGGAGGGAAACACCATATATTTT,CASRVKPGEGNTIYF
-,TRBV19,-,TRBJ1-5,TGTGCCAGTAGCCTAGAAGGACGGGGGAATCAGCCCCAGCATTTT,CASSLEGRGNQPQHF
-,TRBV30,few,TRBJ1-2,TGTGCCTGGAGTGTAGAGGCGGATGGTGGCTACACCTTC,CAWSVEADGGYTF
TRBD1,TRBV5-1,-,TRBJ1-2,TGCGCCAGCAGCTTGACAGGGGGCTTCCACACCTTC,CASSLTGGFHTF
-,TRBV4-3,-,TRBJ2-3,TGCGCCAGCAGCCAAGAGGAGGGGCTTGACCTCACAGATACGCAGTATTTT,CASSQEEGLDLTDTQYF
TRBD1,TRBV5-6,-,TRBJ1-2,TGTGCCAGCACCTCACGGACAGGGAGACATGGCTACACCTTC,CASTSRTGRHGYTF
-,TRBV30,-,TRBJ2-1,TGTGCCTATGGGAGGGGACAACTCTACAATGAGCAGTTCTTC,CAYGRGQLYNEQFF
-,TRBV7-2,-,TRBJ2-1,TGTGCCAGCAGCTTCGGGCAGGGATACAATGAGCAGTTCTTC,CASSFGQGYNEQFF
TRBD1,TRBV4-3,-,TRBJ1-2,TGCGCCAGCAGCCAAGATCTCGGGACAGGGAATGGCTACACCTTC,CASSQDLGTGNGYTF
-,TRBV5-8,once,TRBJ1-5,TGTGCCAGCAGCTTGTTGCGGGTAAGCAATCAGCCCCAGCATTTT,CASSLLRVSNQPQHF
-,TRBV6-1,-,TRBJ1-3,TGTGCCAGCAGTGCCAGGGACTTTCGGGAGGGCTACTCTGGAAACACCATATATTTT,CASSARDFREGYSGNTIYF